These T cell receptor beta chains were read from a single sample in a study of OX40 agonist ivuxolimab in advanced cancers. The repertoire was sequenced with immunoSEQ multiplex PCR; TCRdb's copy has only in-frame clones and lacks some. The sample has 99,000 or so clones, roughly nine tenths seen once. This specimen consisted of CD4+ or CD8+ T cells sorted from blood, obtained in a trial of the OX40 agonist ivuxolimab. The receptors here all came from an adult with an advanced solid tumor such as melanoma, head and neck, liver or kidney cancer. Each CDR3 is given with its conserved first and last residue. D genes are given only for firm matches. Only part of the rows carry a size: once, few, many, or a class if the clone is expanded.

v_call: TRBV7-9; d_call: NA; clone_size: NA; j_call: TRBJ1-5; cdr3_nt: TGTGCCAGCAGCTCCTCGGGGGATCAGCCCCAGCATTTT; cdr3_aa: CASSSSGDQPQHF
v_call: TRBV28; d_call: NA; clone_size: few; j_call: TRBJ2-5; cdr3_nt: TGTGCCAGCACCGGGACCGGGCAACCCCAGTACTTC; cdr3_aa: CASTGTGQPQYF
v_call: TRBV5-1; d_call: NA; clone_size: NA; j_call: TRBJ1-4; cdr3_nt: TGCGCCAGCAGCTTGGGGGGGCCCCCCAATGAAAAACTGTTTTTT; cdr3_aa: CASSLGGPPNEKLFF
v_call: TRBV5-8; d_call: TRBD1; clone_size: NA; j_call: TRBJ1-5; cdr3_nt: TGTGCCAGCAGCTACTACCCAGGGGGTCAAAATCAGCCCCAGCATTTT; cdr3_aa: CASSYYPGGQNQPQHF
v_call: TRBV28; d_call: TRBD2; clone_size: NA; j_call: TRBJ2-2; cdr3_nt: TGTGCCAGCAGGTCCCAAGCGGGAGGGCCGCGGGAGCTGTTTTTT; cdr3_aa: CASRSQAGGPRELFF
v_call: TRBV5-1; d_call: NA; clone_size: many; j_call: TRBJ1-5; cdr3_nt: TGCGCCAGCAGCTTGGAGGGGGTGGGCAATCAGCCCCAGCATTTT; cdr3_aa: CASSLEGVGNQPQHF
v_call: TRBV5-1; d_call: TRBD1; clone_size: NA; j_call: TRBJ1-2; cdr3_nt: TGCGCCAGCAGCTTGACAGGGGCGGCCTATGGCTACACCTTC; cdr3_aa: CASSLTGAAYGYTF
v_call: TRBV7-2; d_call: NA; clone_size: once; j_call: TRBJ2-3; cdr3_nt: TGTGCCAGCAGCTTAGCGCGTGCCCGCACAGATACGCAGTATTTT; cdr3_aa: CASSLARARTDTQYF
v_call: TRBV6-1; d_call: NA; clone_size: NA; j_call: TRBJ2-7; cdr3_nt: TGTGCCAGCAGCTTGACAGGCTACGAGCAGTACTTC; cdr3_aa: CASSLTGYEQYF
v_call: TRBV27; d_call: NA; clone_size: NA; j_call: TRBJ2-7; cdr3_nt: TGTGCCAGCATCCATGAATACGAGCAGTACTTC; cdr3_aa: CASIHEYEQYF
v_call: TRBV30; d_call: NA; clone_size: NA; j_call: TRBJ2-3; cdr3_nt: TGTGCCTGGAGTATTCCGCCCACAGATACGCAGTATTTT; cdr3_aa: CAWSIPPTDTQYF
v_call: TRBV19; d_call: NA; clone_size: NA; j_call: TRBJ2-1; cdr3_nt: TGTGCCAGTAGTATAGGCGGGAAACCCAATGAGCAGTTCTTC; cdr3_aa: CASSIGGKPNEQFF
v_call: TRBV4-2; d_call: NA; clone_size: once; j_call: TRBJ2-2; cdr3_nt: TGTGCCAGCAGCCCCCAGGGGACCTTGGATGGTACCGGGGAGCTGTTTTTT; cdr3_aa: CASSPQGTLDGTGELFF
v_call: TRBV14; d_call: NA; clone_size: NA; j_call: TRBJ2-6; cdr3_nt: TGTGCCAGCAGCCGTCTCGGGTCTGGGGCCAACGTCCTGACTTTC; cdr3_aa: CASSRLGSGANVLTF
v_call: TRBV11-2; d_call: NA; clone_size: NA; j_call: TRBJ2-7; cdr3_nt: TGTGCCAGCAGCTTAGTGTCCTACGAGCAGTACTTC; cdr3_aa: CASSLVSYEQYF
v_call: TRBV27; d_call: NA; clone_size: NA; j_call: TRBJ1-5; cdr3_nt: TGTGCCAGCAGTTTCATTGATCAGCCCCAGCATTTT; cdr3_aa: CASSFIDQPQHF
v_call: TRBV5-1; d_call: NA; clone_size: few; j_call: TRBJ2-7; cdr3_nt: TGCGCCAGCAGGCGCCAAAGCGGAGCTAGCTCCTACGAGCAGTACTTC; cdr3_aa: CASRRQSGASSYEQYF
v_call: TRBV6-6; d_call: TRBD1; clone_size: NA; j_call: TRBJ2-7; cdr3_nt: TGTGCCAGCACCCCGAGGGAGGGACAGGGATCCTACGAGCAGTACTTC; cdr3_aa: CASTPREGQGSYEQYF
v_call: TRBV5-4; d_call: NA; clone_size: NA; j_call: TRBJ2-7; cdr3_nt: TGCGCCAGCAGCCAAGATTGGGGGGGACAGAGGTACTTC; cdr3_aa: CASSQDWGGQRYF
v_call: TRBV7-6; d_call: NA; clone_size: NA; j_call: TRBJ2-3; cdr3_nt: TGTGCCAGCAGCCCAAGTGCAGGGGTCACAGATACGCAGTATTTT; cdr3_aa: CASSPSAGVTDTQYF
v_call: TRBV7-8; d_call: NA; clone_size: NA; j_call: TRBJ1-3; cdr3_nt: TGTGCCAGCAGCTTAGCCGTTGCCTCTGGAAACACCATATATTTT; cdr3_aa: CASSLAVASGNTIYF
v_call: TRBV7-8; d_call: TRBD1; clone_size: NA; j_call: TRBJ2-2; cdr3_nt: TGTGCCAGCAGCTCCGGACAGGGGTGGCGGGCCGGCACCGGGGAGCTGTTTTTT; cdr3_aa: CASSSGQGWRAGTGELFF
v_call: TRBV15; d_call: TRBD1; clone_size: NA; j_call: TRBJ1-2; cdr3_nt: TGTGCCACCAGCAGAGAAGGGGGCGGGTATGGCTACACCTTC; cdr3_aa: CATSREGGGYGYTF
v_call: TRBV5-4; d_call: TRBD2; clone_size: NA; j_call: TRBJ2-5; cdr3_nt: TGTGCCAGCAGCCCGGGAGGGCGCAGTGAACAAGAGACCCAGTACTTC; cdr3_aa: CASSPGGRSEQETQYF
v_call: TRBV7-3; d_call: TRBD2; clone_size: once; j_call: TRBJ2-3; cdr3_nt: TGTGCCAGCAGCTTAACGGGACTAGCCACAGATACGCAGTATTTT; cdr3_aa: CASSLTGLATDTQYF
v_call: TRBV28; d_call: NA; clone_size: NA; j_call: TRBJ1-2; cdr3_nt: TGTGCCAGCAGCCAGGGTATTGAGGGCTACACCTTC; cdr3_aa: CASSQGIEGYTF
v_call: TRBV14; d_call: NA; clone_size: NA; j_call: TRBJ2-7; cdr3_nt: TGTGCCAGCAGCCAAGGTTACAGGGAAGGGGCCGGTCCCTCCTACGAGCAGTACTTC; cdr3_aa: CASSQGYREGAGPSYEQYF
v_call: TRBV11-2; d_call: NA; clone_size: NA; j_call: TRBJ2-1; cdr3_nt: TGTGCCAGCAGCTTAATGGTGGGAAATGAGCAGTTCTTC; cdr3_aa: CASSLMVGNEQFF
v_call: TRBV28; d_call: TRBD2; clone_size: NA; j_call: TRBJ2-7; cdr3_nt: TGTGCCACCACGGACGGGGGGTACGAGCAGTACTTC; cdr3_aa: CATTDGGYEQYF
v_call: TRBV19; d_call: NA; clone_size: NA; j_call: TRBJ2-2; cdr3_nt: TGTGCCAGTAGACGGGCAGAACGCACCGGGGAGCTGTTTTTT; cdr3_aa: CASRRAERTGELFF